A single sample is the source of the 30 T cell receptor beta chains below, sequenced in a study of shared clonotypes between healthy human individuals. Method: immunoSEQ multiplex PCR; TCRdb's copy keeps in-frame clones and lacks some. Of roughly 500,000 clones listed, approximately 95% are singletons. The sample taken for sequencing was naive CD4+ T cells sorted from blood. Regarding subset: CD45RA+ positively selected. All receptors come from a woman aged 30 to 39 in good health.

The chain uses TRBV28 and TRBJ1-5; 7 bases match TRBD1. V lost 1 base to trimming and J lost 1 base; unmatched junction nucleotides: 4. Germline CDR1 reads MDHEN; CDR2 reads SYDVKM. This CDR3 has 16 residues. CDR3 DNA: TGTGCCAGCAGTTTATCTCCGGGACAGAGCAATCAGCCCCAGCATTTT. It is translated as CASSLSPGQSNQPQHF.

This chain links TRBV5-1 with TRBJ2-3; no firm D call. Trimming cost V 2 bases and J 5 bases, with 6 bases left between them. Germline V lookup: CDR1 SGHRS, CDR2 YFSETQ. This CDR3 comprises 12 residues. The CDR3 protein is CASSFPGDTQYF. CDR3 sequence (DNA): TGCGCCAGCAGCTTCCCTGGAGATACGCAGTATTTT. The full variable domain, its missing parts supplied by reference TRBV5-1 and TRBJ2-3, is KAGVTQTPRYLIKTRGQQVTLSCSPISGHRSVSWYQQTPGQGLQFLFEYFSETQRNKGNFPGRFSGRQFSNSRSEMNVSTLELGDSALYLCASSFPGDTQYFGPGTRLTVL.

The J gene is TRBJ2-1, the V gene TRBV28; D ambiguous. Per germline, CDR1 MDHEN and CDR2 SYDVKM. The CDR3 extends over 11 amino acids. V lost 9 bases and J lost 7, with 10 bases in between. Here the CDR3 reads CASKSRNEQFF. Here the CDR3 DNA reads TGTGCCAGTAAATCAAGGAATGAGCAGTTCTTC.

This rearrangement joins TRBV28 to TRBJ1-5; D possibly corresponds to TRBD1 (6 bases). The CDR3 is 15 amino acids. V lost 4 bases to trimming and J lost 9 bases, with 19 bases between them. Germline V gives CDR1 MDHEN, CDR2 SYDVKM. The CDR3 loop is CASSSPDSIGRPQHF. The DNA of the CDR3 is TGTGCCAGCAGTTCCCCGGACAGCATCGGTCGGCCCCAGCATTTT.

The V and J genes are TRBV4-1 and TRBJ1-1; 7 bases fit TRBD1. Germline V gene data show CDR1 as MGHRA and CDR2 as YSYEKL. This CDR3 contains 17 residues. V lost 1 base, J lost 1 base, and 9 bases stayed unmatched. Here the CDR3 DNA reads TGCGCCAGCAGCCAAGGCCGACAGGGCATAAGGAACACTGAAGCTTTCTTT. Its protein product is CASSQGRQGIRNTEAFF.

This chain connects TRBV7-9 to TRBJ2-2, with 8 bases fitting TRBD2. The V gene's germline CDR1 is SEHNR and CDR2 FQNEAQ (reference sequence). The junction had 2 bases not matched to a gene; V was cut back by 1 base and J by 4 bases. The CDR3 spans 15 residues. The CDR3 bases are TGTGCCAGCAGCTTAGGCCTAGCGGGCACCGGGGAGCTGTTTTTT. This gives the protein CASSLGLAGTGELFF.

The table lists this clone with a count of one. Other DNA sequences of this sample code for an identical CDR3. The chain carries TRBV5-1 and TRBJ1-5, with 12 bases lining up with TRBD1. The CDR3 consists of 14 residues. J gave up 7 bases and V 2 bases, and 1 base lay outside the gene matches. CDR1 and CDR2 (germline): SGHRS, YFSETQ. The CDR3 loop is CASSLGTGGQPQHF. In DNA form, the CDR3 reads TGCGCCAGCAGCTTAGGGACAGGGGGCCAGCCCCAGCATTTT. Looking up the rest from reference TRBV5-1 and TRBJ1-5 gives the full variable domain: KAGVTQTPRYLIKTRGQQVTLSCSPISGHRSVSWYQQTPGQGLQFLFEYFSETQRNKGNFPGRFSGRQFSNSRSEMNVSTLELGDSALYLCASSLGTGGQPQHFGDGTRLSIL.

This chain uses TRBV7-9 with TRBJ2-7, with 11 positions matching TRBD2. From germline, CDR1 is SEHNR and CDR2 FQNEAQ (reference sequence). V lost 3 bases, J lost 4 bases, and 8 bases stayed unmatched. This CDR3 has 16 amino acids. The CDR3 loop is CASSFSGLAGGYEQYF. CDR3 DNA: TGTGCCAGCAGCTTTAGCGGTCTAGCGGGAGGTTACGAGCAGTACTTC. The entire variable domain, with the rest obtained from reference TRBV7-9 and TRBJ2-7, is as follows: DTGVSQNPRHKITKRGQNVTFRCDPISEHNRLYWYRQTLGQGPEFLTYFQNEAQLEKSRLLSDRFSAERPKGSFSTLEIQRTEQGDSAMYLCASSFSGLAGGYEQYFGPGTRLTVT.

The gene calls are TRBV6-1 and TRBJ1-2; D might be TRBD1 (5 bases). V lost 5 bases to trimming and J lost 3 bases, with 13 bases between them. This CDR3 region has 14 residues. Looked up from germline, CDR1 is MNHNS and CDR2 is SASEGT. The CDR3 spells CASSSSWGDYGYTF. In nucleotides, the CDR3 is TGTGCCAGCAGTTCCAGTTGGGGGGACTATGGCTACACCTTC.

The rearrangement uses TRBV29-1 and TRBJ1-2; no clear D gene. This CDR3 has 9 residues. V was shortened by 7 bases and J by 0 bases, with 0 bases between the two germline ends. The germline V gene has CDR1 SQVTM and CDR2 ANQGSEA. CDR3 loop: CSANYGYTF. DNA for the CDR3: TGCAGCGCTAACTATGGCTACACCTTC.

The chain combines TRBV19 with TRBJ1-5, with 8 bases matching TRBD1. Germline values: CDR1 LNHDA, CDR2 SQIVND (reference sequence). The CDR3 length is 13 residues. V shed 8 bases and J 5 bases; nucleotides not matched to a gene: 5. The CDR3 DNA sequence: TGTGCCAGTGATAGACAGGGGTATCAGCCCCAGCATTTT. Amino acids: CASDRQGYQPQHF.

J is TRBJ2-3 and V is TRBV6-5, with D tentatively TRBD1 (6 bases). The CDR3 runs to 15 residues. The V gene's germline CDR1 is MNHEY and CDR2 SVGAGI. V gave up 3 bases and J gave up 5 bases, with 15 bases separating them. CDR3 in amino acids: CASSYHRERKDTQYF. The DNA of the CDR3 is TGTGCCAGCAGTTATCACAGGGAAAGGAAAGATACGCAGTATTTT.

In its sample, this clone was seen a few times. The rearrangement joins TRBV7-7 to TRBJ2-2; D gene unclear. Per germline, CDR1 SSHAT and CDR2 FNYEAQ (reference sequence). V lost 1 base to trimming and J lost 5 bases, with 2 bases between them. CDR3 length: 12 residues. The chain's CDR3 is CASSLGTGELFF. CDR3 sequence (DNA): TGTGCCAGCAGCTTAGGAACCGGGGAGCTGTTTTTT.

V usage is TRBV29-1 and J usage is TRBJ2-4; TRBD1 agrees at 8 bases. The germline gives CDR1 SQVTM, CDR2 ANQGSEA. The CDR3 length is 13 residues. Germline trimming cut 4 bases from V and 7 bases from J; bases unmatched to any gene: 6. CDR3 DNA: TGCAGCGTTGTAGTGACAGGGGCTAACATTCAGTACTTC. It yields the protein CSVVVTGANIQYF.

The chain uses TRBV2 and TRBJ1-1; 12 bases line up with TRBD1. The CDR3 runs to 14 residues. J gave up 9 bases and V 10 bases, and 12 bases lay outside the gene matches. Germline V gene data show CDR1 as SNHLY and CDR2 as FYNNEI. The CDR3 protein is CATKLEGQGAQAFF. The CDR3 region has the DNA TGTGCCACGAAGTTAGAGGGACAGGGGGCACAAGCTTTCTTT.

V and J are TRBV10-3 and TRBJ1-5, with TRBD1 matching 12 bases. The CDR3 spans 18 residues. V lost 3 bases and J lost 1; bases outside the gene matches: 7. Germline CDR1 and CDR2: ENHRY and SYGVKD. The CDR3 bases are TGTGCCATCAGTGAAGGGACAGGGGGCGATTTGAGCAATCAGCCCCAGCATTTT. Protein sequence: CAISEGTGGDLSNQPQHF.

The V gene is TRBV2, the J gene TRBJ1-5; 8 nucleotides align to TRBD1. The trim removed 2 bases at V and 6 bases at J, leaving 6 bases unmatched. The CDR3 spans 15 residues. The germline CDR1 and CDR2 sequences are SNHLY and FYNNEI. In DNA, the CDR3 is TGTGCCAGCAGTGAAAGGGCAGGGGGCGTTCAGCCCCAGCATTTT. This sequence encodes CASSERAGGVQPQHF.

J is TRBJ2-5 and V is TRBV7-9; no clear D gene. Trimming removed 5 bases from V and 5 bases from J, with 9 bases in between. The CDR3 is made up of 12 amino acids. The germline V gene has CDR1 SEHNR and CDR2 FQNEAQ (reference sequence). In nucleotides, the CDR3 is TGTGCCAGCAGCACGGTCGGGGAGACCCAGTACTTC. Translating gives CASSTVGETQYF.

This clone came up a few times. The V gene is TRBV28, the J gene TRBJ1-1; TRBD1 agrees at 9 bases. This CDR3 has 15 residues. Trimming at V came to 3 bases and at J to 2 bases, leaving 4 bases not matched to a gene. Germline CDR1 reads MDHEN; CDR2 reads SYDVKM. This CDR3 reads CASSLGDRENTEAFF. In nucleotides, the CDR3 is TGTGCCAGCAGTTTGGGGGACAGGGAAAACACTGAAGCTTTCTTT.

V is TRBV5-4 and J is TRBJ2-3, with a tentative D call TRBD2 (5 bases). Germline CDR1 reads SGHNT; CDR2 reads YYREEE (reference sequence). V was pared by 4 bases and J by 2 bases, with 8 bases between. The CDR3 sequence is 13 residues long. This CDR3 reads CASSEGLTDTQYF. The CDR3 DNA is TGTGCCAGCAGCGAGGGCCTCACAGATACGCAGTATTTT.

This chain uses TRBV11-1 with TRBJ2-1; 9 bases are a match to TRBD2. CDR3 length: 14 residues. V was pared by 4 bases and J by 9 bases, with 7 bases of the junction left unmatched. Germline V lookup: CDR1 SGHAT, CDR2 FQDESV (reference sequence). CDR3 region: CASSSREGSSEQFF. CDR3 sequence (DNA): TGTGCCAGCAGCTCGCGGGAGGGTTCGAGTGAGCAGTTCTTC.

The chain links TRBV7-9 to TRBJ2-2; D is possibly TRBD1 or TRBD2 (5 bases each). CDR3 length: 14 amino acids. The V gene's germline CDR1 is SEHNR and CDR2 FQNEAQ (reference sequence). Trimming took off 1 base at V and 7 bases at J, with 10 bases between the two ends. For the CDR3, the DNA is TGTGCCAGCAGCTTAGGGGGGAAAGTCGGGGAGCTGTTTTTT. Translated, it gives CASSLGGKVGELFF.

V and J are TRBV10-3 and TRBJ1-3, with 10 bases aligning to TRBD1. The CDR3 consists of 15 residues. The junction had 8 bases not matched to a gene; V was cut back by 5 bases and J by 7 bases. Germline V gene lookup returns CDR1 ENHRY and CDR2 SYGVKD. CDR3 sequence reads: CAISSRDRGLNTIYF. DNA of the CDR3: TGTGCCATCAGTTCCCGGGACAGGGGCCTCAACACCATATATTTT.

The chain combines TRBV7-8 with TRBJ2-2; 8 positions match TRBD2. The CDR3 loop spans 17 amino acids. The V and J ends lost 4 bases and 4 bases, in that order; junction bases with no gene match: 11. CDR1 and CDR2 from the germline V gene are SGHVS and FQNEAQ. The CDR3 bases are TGTGCCAGCAGCTACCGTCGGGCTAGCGGGTTCACCGGGGAGCTGTTTTTT. As protein: CASSYRRASGFTGELFF.

The rearrangement links TRBV5-1 to TRBJ2-2, with a possible D match to TRBD2 (6 bases). V was shortened by 4 bases and J by 2 bases, with 15 bases between the two germline ends. Germline assignment: CDR1 SGHRS and CDR2 YFSETQ. The CDR3 contains 16 residues. The CDR3 region is CASSEVIAANTGELFF. The CDR3 DNA reads as TGCGCCAGCAGCGAGGTTATAGCGGCCAACACCGGGGAGCTGTTTTTT. The variable domain in full, with the rest retrieved from reference TRBV5-1 and TRBJ2-2, is KAGVTQTPRYLIKTRGQQVTLSCSPISGHRSVSWYQQTPGQGLQFLFEYFSETQRNKGNFPGRFSGRQFSNSRSEMNVSTLELGDSALYLCASSEVIAANTGELFFGEGSRLTVL.

This chain connects TRBV6-5 to TRBJ1-2; possible D gene TRBD1, 5 bases. Trimming pared 2 bases from V and 5 bases from J, leaving 15 bases between. Germline CDR1 reads MNHEY; CDR2 reads SVGAGI. The CDR3 has 15 residues. This CDR3 is CASSYQGGALYGYTF. The CDR3 bases are TGTGCCAGCAGTTACCAGGGCGGGGCTCTTTATGGCTACACCTTC.

This clone has only one observation. V usage is TRBV18 and J usage is TRBJ1-5; D may be TRBD1 (6 bases). V dropped 5 bases and J dropped 3 bases, with 14 bases sitting between them. Germline CDR1 reads KGHSH; CDR2 reads LQKENI. The CDR3 sequence is 15 residues long. The CDR3 coding sequence is TGTGCCAGCTCAAAGGACAGTGTCAACAATCAGCCCCAGCATTTT. Residues: CASSKDSVNNQPQHF.

The chain has TRBV4-1 and TRBJ2-7; 16 bases agree with TRBD2. In germline, CDR1 is MGHRA, CDR2 YSYEKL. There are 17 residues in the CDR3. V lost 3 bases to trimming and J lost 4 bases; unmatched junction nucleotides: 6. The DNA of the CDR3 is TGCGCCAGCAGCCAGGGACTAGCGGGAGGGCCCATATACGAGCAGTACTTC. Translation: CASSQGLAGGPIYEQYF.

The rearrangement joins TRBV28 to TRBJ2-7; no reliable D call. V lost 6 bases to trimming and J lost 6 bases, with 12 bases between them. Germline CDR1 MDHEN, CDR2 SYDVKM. There are 12 residues in the CDR3. Here the CDR3 DNA reads TGTGCCAGCAGGGGTACAACGGGCGAGCAGTACTTC. Its protein product is CASRGTTGEQYF.

The V call is TRBV7-9, the J call TRBJ2-7, with 14 bases matching TRBD2. The CDR3 covers 16 residues. CDR1 and CDR2 from the germline V gene are SEHNR and FQNEAQ (reference sequence). V shed 6 bases, J shed 8 bases, and the junction held 12 bases outside the gene matches. This chain's CDR3 is CASRPTSGRAPLKQYF. DNA of the CDR3: TGTGCCAGCAGGCCGACTAGCGGGAGGGCTCCCCTCAAGCAGTACTTC.